A selection of T cell receptor beta chains follows, all from one sample in a study of T cells in Graves' hyperthyroidism and ophthalmopathy. TCRdb re-analysed the multiplex PCR reads in MiXCR, keeping a single row per CDR3 protein. This repertoire shows under 700,000 distinct CDR3 sequences, around 15% found once; its top ten account for approximately 20%. Sequencing input: blood. These receptors all stem from a woman under 30 with Graves' hyperthyroidism. Each CDR3 is given with its conserved first and last residue. Fields, in order: V gene, CDR3 length, D gene, clone size, J gene, CDR3 protein, CDR3 DNA. D genes are given only for firm matches. Clone size is shown for a subset of rows, as once, few, many or a class of expanded clone.

TRBV29-1,15,TRBD1,-,TRBJ1-1,CSVGTGTGMNTEAFF,TGCAGCGTTGGAACCGGGACAGGGATGAACACTGAAGCTTTCTTT
TRBV29-1,13,-,many,TRBJ2-3,CSVEPGSTDTQYF,TGCAGCGTTGAACCGGGAAGCACAGATACGCAGTATTTT
TRBV12-3/TRBV12-4,13,-,few,TRBJ2-3,CASSLTTTDAQYF,TGTGCCAGCAGTTTGACCACCACAGATGCGCAGTATTTT
TRBV20-1,13,-,many,TRBJ1-1,CSASAGPRTEAFF,TGCAGTGCTAGTGCAGGGCCTCGGACTGAAGCTTTCTTT
TRBV25-1,15,TRBD1,few,TRBJ2-7,CASSEYIGTVFEQYF,TGTGCCAGCAGTGAATATATAGGGACAGTCTTCGAGCAGTACTTC
TRBV7-2,14,TRBD1,-,TRBJ1-4,CASSLHTGGAKLFF,TGTGCCAGCAGCTTACATACAGGGGGCGCAAAACTGTTTTTT
TRBV12-3/TRBV12-4,15,-,many,TRBJ1-2,CASTPAAGVGYGYTF,TGTGCCAGCACTCCCGCGGCCGGGGTCGGGTATGGCTACACCTTC
TRBV7-9,14,-,many,TRBJ2-7,CASSRPGSSYEQYF,TGTGCCAGCAGCCGGCCGGGGAGCTCCTACGAGCAGTACTTC
TRBV20-1,13,TRBD2,many,TRBJ2-5,CSASGRGSETQYF,TGCAGTGCTAGCGGGAGGGGGTCGGAGACCCAGTACTTC
TRBV25-1,18,-,many,TRBJ1-5,CASSEYTRGEVGGQPQHF,TGTGCCAGCAGTGAATATACCAGGGGCGAGGTCGGGGGTCAGCCCCAGCATTTT